This TCR beta chain is from a study of T-cell memory formation after mild COVID-19. General study findings and limits: Contracting CD4+ clones were located mainly in CM and EM, and CD8+ clones in EMRA.

UMIs and sample barcodes were carried by the TCR alpha and TCR beta cDNA libraries that 5'RACE produced using constant-segment primers. TCRdb recomputed calls from the 5' RACE reads with MiXCR, one row per CDR3 protein. Among approximately 51,000 distinct CDR3 sequences listed, approximately 9.1% were seen once. Germline V gene lookup returns CDR1 SGHTA and CDR2 FQGNSA. V was cut by 0 bases and J by 1 base, with 12 bases left in between. This CDR3 comprises 16 residues. The sample holds many counts of this clonotype. Its target is not known. The receptor was derived from an adult woman who had mild COVID-19 (a few samples of this study predate the infection). Cell type and time point are not known. Sequenced sample: PBMCs or a T cell subset sorted from them (not recorded which). The V call is TRBV7-2, the J call TRBJ1-1, with D uncertain. This CDR3 is CASSLATLGRNTEAFF. Written as DNA, the CDR3 is TGTGCCAGCAGCTTAGCAACACTAGGGAGGAACACTGAAGCTTTCTTT. The variable domain in full, completed from reference TRBV7-2 and TRBJ1-1, reads GAGVSQSPSNKVTEKGKDVELRCDPISGHTALYWYRQSLGQGLEFLIYFQGNSAPDKSGLPSDRFSAERTGGSVSTLTIQRTQQEDSAVYLCASSLATLGRNTEAFFGQGTRLTVV.